This T cell receptor (beta chain) is drawn from a study of blood T cell repertoires in COVID-19 (dated by TCRdb to about 2020). The study in broad terms: Collaborator samples came from the United States, Italy and Spain and covered acute and convalescent phases of COVID-19. The material from the prospective study consisted of cDNA or gDNA derived from T cells, B-cell-depleted T cells, or PBMCs. Deeply sampled blood TCRbeta repertoires from subjects exposed to, actively infected with, or recovered from COVID-19 were included in the dataset. The repertoires were made available in a free public database intended to serve as a resource for research on the immune response to SARS-CoV-2. The samples were drawn from two sources: the first 160 participants of the ongoing ImmuneRACE study, and 1,000 to 1,500 subjects contributed by 6 global collaborators. Sample metadata almost always included a de-identified subject ID, COVID-19 status, age in years and sex. Where available, HLA class I and class II types were taken from metadata supplied by the sample provider and were not determined by assay-based typing.

This clone was observed a handful of times. The antigen this receptor binds is unknown. Base qualities are not recorded, but no much larger clone differs from it by a single base. Collaborating institutions collected whole blood in K2EDTA tubes following their own protocols. For TCRbeta analysis, collaborator samples were shipped as frozen whole blood, as isolated PBMCs, or as DNA extracted from either sample type. Overall results and qualifications from the work: How much clinical and demographic metadata was included differed by source and by participant, and the metadata was provided uncurated.

The CDR3 measures 14 amino acids from cysteine to phenylalanine. Just CDR3 DNA is preserved here, 42 bases in frame from base 1. Trimming at the junction amounts to 4 bases on V and 2 bases on J, and the germline ends lie 13 bases apart. The germline V gene gives CDR1 as SGHDT and CDR2 as YYEEEE. TCRbeta CDR3 regions were amplified from genomic DNA using the immunoSEQ Assay, a bias-controlled multiplex PCR. The original pipeline was this. The number of nucleated cells in each sample was estimated from the amplification of reference gene primers within the assay. To quantify the absolute abundance of each unique TCRbeta CDR3 rearrangement, sequence reads were collapsed and filtered. For each sample, productive Simpson clonality was calculated as the square root of Simpson's diversity index over productive rearrangements. Entries here come from immuneACCESS through TCRdb and include only in-frame sequences with V and J called. Some clones fail to appear in such tables; in the studies checked, an unresolved V gene covers under half of the shortfall, and the cause of the remainder is unknown. D and trimming come from the DNA, and the V and J calls and clone size come from that table. For this sample there are around 180,000 clones; approximately 86% appear just once. Clones ranked in the top ten supply roughly a tenth of the sample.

Material for sequencing was peripheral blood. The clonotype was recovered from a woman of 80 years or more with active or convalescent COVID-19. This receptor chain uses TRBV5-6 and TRBJ2-7; the D gene lacks a confident call. The sequence in DNA is TGTGCCAGCAGCCCCCGATGGAGCCCCTACGAGCAGTACTTC. Its amino acids are CASSPRWSPYEQYF.